One sample yielded the 18 T cell receptor beta chains listed below, sequenced in a study of cytomegalovirus exposure and HLA in healthy donors. PCR was performed using 60 Vbeta and 13 Jbeta primers. Using immunoSEQ multiplex PCR, the repertoire was profiled, and TCRdb retains in-frame clones only, with some absent. The sample carries about 83,000 clones, roughly 77% recorded once. Sequencing used PBMCs. The source of these receptors is a man aged 60 to 69 in good health and CMV-seronegative.

This rearrangement joins TRBV5-1 to TRBJ1-2, with D perhaps matching TRBD1 (6 bases). The CDR3 sequence is 15 residues long. V gave up 6 bases and J gave up 0 bases, with 15 bases separating them. Germline assignment: CDR1 SGHRS and CDR2 YFSETQ. The CDR3 coding sequence is TGCGCCAGCACGTGGACAGCAACCTCTAACTATGGCTACACCTTC. Its protein product is CASTWTATSNYGYTF.

V usage is TRBV6-1 and J usage is TRBJ2-3; tentatively, D is TRBD1 (6 bases). V was shortened by 8 bases and J by 6 bases, with 18 bases between the two germline ends. This CDR3 spans 14 amino acids. The V gene's germline CDR1 is MNHNS and CDR2 SASEGT. The DNA of the CDR3 is TGTGCCAGCGCCGACGCAGGGGTCCCCGATACGCAGTATTTT. This gives the protein CASADAGVPDTQYF.

The rearrangement links TRBV4-2 to TRBJ1-2; D is unclear. CDR3 length: 14 residues. Germline V lookup: CDR1 LGHNA, CDR2 YNFKEQ. V lost 4 bases, J lost 5 bases, and 14 bases lay in between. The CDR3 is CASSPRQATYGYTF. CDR3 nucleotides: TGTGCCAGCAGCCCGCGACAAGCCACTTATGGCTACACCTTC.

This clone has a single count. This chain joins TRBV14 and TRBJ1-2, with D maybe TRBD1 (5 bases). Germline-derived CDR1 and CDR2 are SGHDN and FVKESK. CDR3 size: 15 residues. V dropped 0 bases and J dropped 8 bases, with 16 bases sitting between them. The DNA for the CDR3 is TGTGCCAGCAGCCAAGATGGGTACTTTGGGGGGGGCTACACCTTC. Translated: CASSQDGYFGGGYTF.

This clone was recorded only once. This chain joins TRBV2 and TRBJ1-4; 9 bases match TRBD1. Germline assignment: CDR1 SNHLY and CDR2 FYNNEI. The CDR3 totals 15 residues. Unmatched junction bases numbered 7, after V lost 7 bases and J lost 4 bases. Written as DNA, the CDR3 is TGTGCCAGCAAGATTACGGGACAGGGTAATGAAAAACTGTTTTTT. Translating gives CASKITGQGNEKLFF.

The chain recombines TRBV6-5 with TRBJ2-7; TRBD2 might be the D (5 bases). This CDR3 has 12 residues. Trimming took off 7 bases at V and 2 bases at J, with 9 bases between the two ends. Germline CDR1 reads MNHEY; CDR2 reads SVGAGI. CDR3 DNA sequence: TGTGCCAGCACTAACGGGGCCTACGAGCAGTACTTC. Translation gives CASTNGAYEQYF.

The chain is built from TRBV9 and TRBJ2-4, with TRBD2 identical over 15 bases. This CDR3 spans 16 amino acids. The ends lost 0 bases at V and 9 bases at J; junction bases unmatched: 4. CDR1 SGDLS and CDR2 YYNGEE come from the germline V gene. The chain's CDR3 is CASSVGTSGGAAIQYF. CDR3 sequence (DNA): TGTGCCAGCAGCGTAGGGACTAGCGGGGGGGCAGCCATTCAGTACTTC.

V gene TRBV5-1 combines with J gene TRBJ2-2; D unresolved. The ends were cut back, 0 bases at V and 2 bases at J, with 8 bases in the middle. The CDR3 runs to 15 residues. Germline assignment: CDR1 SGHRS and CDR2 YFSETQ. CDR3 sequence: CASSLAGLNTGELFF. In DNA form, the CDR3 reads TGCGCCAGCAGCTTGGCCGGTCTCAACACCGGGGAGCTGTTTTTT.

This CDR3 reads CASSLGGGPYEQFF. The CDR3 DNA follows: TGTGCCAGCAGCTTAGGGGGGGGGCCCTATGAGCAGTTCTTC. The chain couples TRBV11-3 to TRBJ2-1, with D possibly TRBD2 on 7 matching bases. The CDR3 is 14 residues long. Germline-derived CDR1 and CDR2 are SGHNT and YENEEA. Trimming removed 1 base at V and 8 bases at J, with 12 bases between. The entire variable domain, with the rest obtained from reference TRBV11-3 and TRBJ2-1, is as follows: EAGVVQSPRYKIIEKKQPVAFWCNPISGHNTLYWYLQNLGQGPELLIRYENEEAVDDSQLPKDRFSAERLKGVDSTLKIQPAELGDSAVYLCASSLGGGPYEQFFGPGTRLTVL.

This clone was found a few times. This rearrangement joins TRBV30 to TRBJ1-2; a possible D gene is TRBD1 (5 bases). CDR1 is GTSNPN, CDR2 SVGIG, per germline (reference sequence). Trimming removed 2 bases at V and 7 bases at J, with 20 bases between. This CDR3 comprises 15 residues. The CDR3 region is CAWSRFGQGGGGYTF. The CDR3 DNA follows: TGTGCCTGGAGTCGATTTGGGCAGGGAGGAGGTGGCTACACCTTC.

V gene TRBV9 combines with J gene TRBJ1-2, with TRBD1 matching over 10 bases. Germline trimming cut 4 bases from V and 4 bases from J; bases unmatched to any gene: 7. The germline gives CDR1 SGDLS, CDR2 YYNGEE. CDR3 size: 15 residues. CDR3 protein: CASSLGTGEFYGYTF. CDR3 nucleotide sequence: TGTGCCAGCAGCCTCGGGACAGGGGAGTTCTATGGCTACACCTTC. Filled out from reference TRBV9 and TRBJ1-2, the complete variable domain reads DSGVTQTPKHLITATGQRVTLRCSPRSGDLSVYWYQQSLDQGLQFLIQYYNGEERAKGNILERFSAQQFPDLHSELNLSSLELGDSALYFCASSLGTGEFYGYTFGSGTRLTVV.

J is TRBJ1-4 and V is TRBV28; D perhaps matches TRBD1 (6 bases). Germline V gives CDR1 MDHEN, CDR2 SYDVKM. There are 15 residues in the CDR3. Trimming took off 6 bases at V and 2 bases at J, with 13 bases between the two ends. The CDR3: CASRSTGRTNEKLFF. The CDR3, as DNA: TGTGCCAGCAGGTCTACAGGGCGCACTAATGAAAAACTGTTTTTT.

V and J are TRBV10-2 and TRBJ2-1; 7 bases are a match to TRBD2. Germline CDR1 and CDR2: WSHSY and SAAADI. The CDR3 spans 15 residues. Trimming cost V 3 bases and J 3 bases; bases outside gene matches: 5. In DNA form, the CDR3 reads TGCGCCAGCAGTGAAGCGGGGCCCCGCTACAATGAGCAGTTCTTC. Translated, it gives CASSEAGPRYNEQFF.

The chain is built from TRBV2 and TRBJ2-7; possibly TRBD2 for D (6 bases). Germline-derived CDR1 and CDR2 are SNHLY and FYNNEI. The CDR3 has 11 residues. Trimming took 4 bases from V and 7 from J, leaving 8 bases between them. CDR3 in DNA: TGTGCCAGCAGTGGGGGGAGGGAGCAGTACTTC. Encoded protein: CASSGGREQYF.

This clone has just a few counts. J is TRBJ1-1 and V is TRBV6-1, with 7 positions matching TRBD1. This CDR3 contains 13 residues. Germline-derived CDR1 and CDR2 are MNHNS and SASEGT. V lost 6 bases and J lost 3; bases outside the gene matches: 4. The CDR3 DNA reads as TGTGCCAGCAGCCCCAGGGGGGACACTGAAGCTTTCTTT. Protein: CASSPRGDTEAFF.

This clone was seen just once. The junction shows a germline mismatch at one end, possibly a read error. The chain couples TRBV25-1 to TRBJ1-6; weak D call: TRBD1 (6 bases). This CDR3 is 14 amino acids long. CDR1 is MGHDK and CDR2 is SYGVNS in the germline V gene. The CDR3 loop reads CASTTGQYNSPPHF. The CDR3 coding sequence is TGTGCCAGCACCACTGGACAGTATAATTCACCCCCCCACTTT.

The V and J genes are TRBV7-2 and TRBJ2-7; D gene unclear. The CDR3 totals 11 residues. Deletions cut 4 bases from V and 9 bases from J, with 10 bases between. Germline V gene data show CDR1 as SGHTA and CDR2 as FQGNSA. CDR3 in DNA: TGTGCCAGCAGCTCCCCCCGAGTGCAGTACTTC. This gives the protein CASSSPRVQYF. Drawing the rest from reference TRBV7-2 and TRBJ2-7, the complete variable domain is GAGVSQSPSNKVTEKGKDVELRCDPISGHTALYWYRQSLGQGLEFLIYFQGNSAPDKSGLPSDRFSAERTGGSVSTLTIQRTQQEDSAVYLCASSSPRVQYFGPGTRLTVT.

V gene TRBV6-6 combines with J gene TRBJ2-1, with TRBD2 as a possible D gene (5 bases). Per the germline V gene, CDR1 is MNHNY and CDR2 is SVGAGI (reference sequence). V was clipped by 8 bases and J by 7 bases, with 18 bases between them. The CDR3 has 14 residues. The CDR3 DNA is TGTGCCAGCCGAGTGGACGAGGGTGGAAATGAGCAGTTCTTC. Its translation is CASRVDEGGNEQFF.